What follows is one TCR beta chain and its context. Its specificity is not known. This specimen comes from a study of response to subunit inactivated influenza vaccine. TCRdb re-called the RT-PCR reads with MiXCR, one entry per CDR3 protein. The table includes 300,000 to 350,000 distinct CDR3 sequences, 21% detected once. V dropped 3 bases and J dropped 4 bases, with 6 bases sitting between them. The CDR3 spans 12 residues. Germline lookup yields CDR1 DFQATT and CDR2 SNEGSKA (reference sequence). Study findings and constraints: That few new T cells are recruited by each seasonal influenza vaccination was the authors' suggestion.

The source was PBMCs from blood, collected around 22 months after vaccination. The J gene is TRBJ1-4, the V gene TRBV20-1; the D is unclear. The TCR comes from a man aged 50-75 years who received an inactivated influenza vaccine. The DNA of the CDR3 is TGCAGTGCTAGCCTCGGTAATGAAAAACTGTTTTTT. This codes for CSASLGNEKLFF.